This TCR beta chain was obtained from a study of T cells in Graves' hyperthyroidism and ophthalmopathy. Notes on this clonotype: Its antigen is not known.

The CDR3 regions of TCR beta were amplified from RNA transcripts. HTBI primers were the set used in a first-round RT-PCR of the TCR CDR3. MiXCR, applied by TCRdb to the multiplex PCR reads, yields one record per CDR3 protein. The sample has fewer than 650,000 distinct CDR3 sequences, roughly 15% seen once; the top ten hold approximately 14%. If no ophthalmopathy progression occurred within 18 months, Graves' hyperthyroidism was stable. Exclusion followed for patients with uncontrolled infection, other autoimmune disease, pregnancy or lactation. Clinical symptoms, serum thyroxine, TRAb, thyroid ultrasound and orbital computed tomography established diagnosis. Findings and limits, study-wide: Expanded thyroid clonotypes (above 0.001) were mostly also found in blood.

The V end lost 7 bases, the J end lost 6 bases, and 12 bases lay between the germline ends. The germline V gene encodes CDR1 DFQATT and CDR2 SNEGSKA (reference sequence). The CDR3 covers 12 residues. This clonotype originated in a middle-aged woman with Graves' hyperthyroidism. This chain links TRBV20-1 with TRBJ1-4, with D tentatively TRBD1 (5 bases). The sample consisted of blood. CDR3 protein: CSVAGQDEKLFF. CDR3 sequence (DNA): TGCAGTGTCGCGGGGCAGGATGAAAAACTGTTTTTT.